This entry lists 21 T cell receptor beta chains sequenced from one sample in a study of OX40 agonist ivuxolimab in advanced cancers. Preparation of the library involved the immunoSEQ multiplex PCR assay. TCRdb's version of the immuneACCESS table is confined to in-frame rearrangements and falls short of the full clone set. An unresolved V gene accounts for under half of the shortfall where checked; the remainder is of unknown origin. For this sample the table gives approximately 34,000 clones, of which around 81% were detected only once. The leading ten clones occupy around 1.5% of the sample. The sequences come from CD4+ or CD8+ T cells sorted from blood, collected in a trial of the OX40 agonist ivuxolimab. Receptor source: an adult with an advanced solid tumor such as melanoma, head and neck, liver or kidney cancer.

This clone qualifies as medium-sized. The chain recombines TRBV7-9 with TRBJ2-1; TRBD1 might be the D (6 bases). The V end was cut by 4 bases, the J end by 8 bases, with 9 bases between. The germline gives CDR1 SEHNR, CDR2 FQNEAQ (reference sequence). The CDR3 spans 12 residues. The CDR3 here is CASSYRADEQFF. The CDR3 DNA sequence: TGTGCCAGCAGCTACAGGGCAGATGAGCAGTTCTTC. Based on the CDR3 plus reference TRBV7-9 and TRBJ2-1, the full variable domain is DTGVSQNPRHKITKRGQNVTFRCDPISEHNRLYWYRQTLGQGPEFLTYFQNEAQLEKSRLLSDRFSAERPKGSFSTLEIQRTEQGDSAMYLCASSYRADEQFFGPGTRLTVL.

This clone was seen only once. V gene TRBV29-1 combines with J gene TRBJ2-3, with TRBD1 as a possible D gene (6 bases). Germline CDR1 SQVTM, CDR2 ANQGSEA. The CDR3 totals 14 residues. Trimming pared 7 bases from V and 1 base from J, leaving 15 bases between. The CDR3 region is CSAPPDSRTDTQYF. In nucleotides, the CDR3 is TGCAGCGCTCCGCCGGACAGCCGCACAGATACGCAGTATTTT.

The chain employs TRBV5-1 and TRBJ2-5; D perhaps matches TRBD1 (5 bases). The CDR3 covers 14 residues. V lost 0 bases and J 5 bases, leaving 11 bases between the germline ends. Looked up from germline, CDR1 is SGHRS and CDR2 is YFSETQ. The CDR3 here is CASSLAQKGETQYF. In DNA form, the CDR3 reads TGCGCCAGCAGCTTGGCCCAGAAGGGGGAGACCCAGTACTTC.

This clone was seen a handful of times. This chain links TRBV11-2 with TRBJ1-3; possibly TRBD1 for D (5 bases). The CDR3 length is 15 residues. V lost 5 bases, J lost 7 bases, and 18 bases lay in between. Germline V gene data show CDR1 as SGHAT and CDR2 as FQNNGV. In DNA, the CDR3 is TGTGCCAGCAGCCGGTTCGGGGCCCCTTTGAACACCATATATTTT. Translation gives CASSRFGAPLNTIYF.

V gene TRBV12-1 combines with J gene TRBJ2-7; TRBD2, the table's D call, lacks a check against the DNA. TRBV12-1 is marked as a pseudogene. The CDR3 is 15 amino acids. As DNA, the CDR3 is TGTGCCAGCAGCCCCAGCGGGGAACCTACGTACGAGCAGTACTTC. This sequence encodes CASSPSGEPTYEQYF.

This clone was seen a single time. The chain uses TRBV6-5 and TRBJ1-1; 7 positions agree with TRBD1. J was trimmed by 7 bases and V by 5 bases; bases with no gene match: 7. The CDR3 covers 13 residues. Looked up from germline, CDR1 is MNHEY and CDR2 is SVGAGI. CDR3 bases: TGTGCCAGCAGTCAAAGGACAGGTCTTGAAGCTTTCTTT. This sequence encodes CASSQRTGLEAFF.

The J gene is TRBJ1-3, the V gene TRBV6-5; maybe TRBD1 (5 bases). CDR3 size: 15 residues. The V gene lost 6 bases and the J gene lost 2 bases, with 14 bases spanning the gap. Germline V gene lookup returns CDR1 MNHEY and CDR2 SVGAGI. CDR3 sequence reads: CASRRTNGAGNTIYF. The CDR3 nucleotides read TGTGCCAGCAGACGGACAAATGGGGCTGGAAACACCATATATTTT.

V and J are TRBV5-1 and TRBJ1-1; TRBD1 matches 8 bases. The V gene's germline CDR1 is SGHRS and CDR2 YFSETQ. CDR3 length: 15 amino acids. Trimming cost V 4 bases and J 1 base; bases outside gene matches: 6. The CDR3 protein is CASSQGAFPNTEAFF. CDR3 in DNA: TGCGCCAGCAGCCAGGGGGCCTTCCCGAACACTGAAGCTTTCTTT.

V is TRBV13 and J is TRBJ2-1; 8 nucleotides align to TRBD2. This CDR3 comprises 15 residues. CDR1 and CDR2 from the germline V gene are PRHDT and FYEKMQ (reference sequence). V dropped 4 bases and J dropped 4; count of bases not matched to a gene: 6. The DNA for the CDR3 is TGTGCCAGCAGCTCCCTTGCGGGGGGATACAATGAGCAGTTCTTC. Translation: CASSSLAGGYNEQFF.

This chain joins TRBV5-4 and TRBJ2-3; 8 bases agree with TRBD2. CDR1 and CDR2 from the germline V gene are SGHNT and YYREEE (reference sequence). The CDR3 length is 14 residues. J was trimmed by 2 bases and V by 3 bases; bases with no gene match: 2. The CDR3 DNA reads TGTGCCAGCAGCTCAGCGGGGGTCACAGATACGCAGTATTTT. Translated: CASSSAGVTDTQYF.

The chain employs TRBV6-5 and TRBJ2-3; 7 bases agree with TRBD1. This CDR3 contains 15 residues. Germline V gene data show CDR1 as MNHEY and CDR2 as SVGAGI. The ends lost 4 bases at V and 2 bases at J; junction bases unmatched: 6. CDR3 protein: CASSLLGQPTDTQYF. The CDR3 DNA reads TGTGCCAGCAGTTTACTGGGACAGCCCACAGATACGCAGTATTTT.

This chain uses TRBV7-9 with TRBJ2-2; 7 bases are a match to TRBD2. Losses at the gene ends were 4 bases for V and 0 bases for J; bases not matched to a gene: 5. CDR3 length: 16 residues. The germline V gene encodes CDR1 SEHNR and CDR2 FQNEAQ (reference sequence). The CDR3 loop is CASSSRAGSNTGELFF. CDR3 DNA sequence: TGTGCCAGCAGCTCAAGAGCGGGATCGAACACCGGGGAGCTGTTTTTT.

The rearrangement links TRBV21-1 to TRBJ2-2; the table's TRBD2 call for D was not verified on the DNA. TRBV21-1 is noted as a pseudogene. This CDR3 spans 15 amino acids. In DNA, the CDR3 is TGTGCCAGCCTGATGGGTGGGGGGAGCACCGGGGAGCTGTTTTTT. The encoded protein is CASLMGGGSTGELFF.

The V gene is TRBV25-1, the J gene TRBJ2-2, with D unclear. The CDR3 spans 17 residues. In germline, CDR1 is MGHDK, CDR2 SYGVNS. V was shortened by 3 bases and J by 0 bases, with 14 bases between the two germline ends. The CDR3 coding sequence is TGTGCCAGCAGTGATAGTTGGGGAAACGCGAACACCGGGGAGCTGTTTTTT. It codes for CASSDSWGNANTGELFF.

There are a few counts of this clone. The rearrangement uses TRBV15 and TRBJ1-4, with D perhaps matching TRBD1 (5 bases). The CDR3 totals 16 residues. The V gene's germline CDR1 is LNHNV and CDR2 YYDKDF (reference sequence). V was clipped by 2 bases and J by 7 bases, with 17 bases between them. For the CDR3, the DNA is TGTGCCACCAGCAGACCATTAGACAGTTCAGCTGAAAAACTGTTTTTT. Translating gives CATSRPLDSSAEKLFF.

The chain combines TRBV7-6 with TRBJ2-2; 10 bases are shared with TRBD1. This CDR3 is built from 16 residues. The J segment lost 7 bases and the V segment lost 6 bases, leaving 11 bases of the junction unmatched. The germline CDR1 and CDR2 sequences are SGHVS and FNYEAQ. The CDR3: CASRLDRGRAGGELFF. CDR3 DNA sequence: TGTGCCAGCAGGTTGGACAGGGGGAGGGCCGGCGGGGAGCTGTTTTTT.

The V and J genes are TRBV29-1 and TRBJ1-1, with D maybe TRBD1 (6 bases). The germline gives CDR1 SQVTM, CDR2 ANQGSEA. V dropped 1 base and J dropped 0 bases, with 12 bases sitting between them. The CDR3 runs 15 residues. In DNA form, the CDR3 reads TGCAGCGTTGAAGGATCCGGGACAATGAACACTGAAGCTTTCTTT. Translated: CSVEGSGTMNTEAFF.

The rearrangement links TRBV7-9 to TRBJ2-2, with a possible D match to TRBD2 (6 bases). In germline, CDR1 is SEHNR, CDR2 FQNEAQ (reference sequence). This CDR3 is built from 15 residues. Trimming removed 7 bases at V and 4 bases at J, with 16 bases between. The CDR3 reads CASNGREYSTGELFF. The CDR3 DNA reads as TGTGCCAGCAACGGCCGGGAGTACAGCACCGGGGAGCTGTTTTTT.

This clone showed up just once. The J gene is TRBJ1-5, the V gene TRBV4-2; D is ambiguous. The V and J ends lost 0 bases and 3 bases respectively, with 15 bases between them. CDR1 is LGHNA, CDR2 YNFKEQ, per germline. This CDR3 spans 17 amino acids. DNA of the CDR3: TGTGCCAGCAGCCAAGATCCCGCAGGTTGGAACAATCAGCCCCAGCATTTT. Amino acid sequence: CASSQDPAGWNNQPQHF.

The chain is built from TRBV28 and TRBJ1-5; the D is unclear. The CDR3 length is 12 residues. Trimming removed 6 bases from V and 7 bases from J, with 10 bases in between. Germline V gives CDR1 MDHEN, CDR2 SYDVKM. CDR3 coding DNA: TGTGCCAGCAGCATTGTGGGACAGCCCCAGCATTTT. The encoded protein is CASSIVGQPQHF.

CDR3 in amino acids: CASSPYLGTSTGELFF. Here the CDR3 DNA reads TGTGCCAGCAGCCCCTACTTAGGGACTTCCACCGGGGAGCTGTTTTTT. This sequence joins TRBV14 and TRBJ2-2; tentative D call: TRBD2 (6 bases). Germline lookup yields CDR1 SGHDN and CDR2 FVKESK. The CDR3 runs to 16 residues. V dropped 4 bases and J dropped 4 bases, with 16 bases sitting between them.